Sequencing of this TCR beta chain was carried out in a study of blood T cell repertoires in COVID-19. Data came from immunoSEQ multiplex PCR; TCRdb stores just in-frame clones and leaves some out. This sample has some 140,000 clones, with approximately 88% found just once. The V gene lost 4 bases and the J gene lost 0 bases, with 6 bases spanning the gap. Germline CDR1 and CDR2: LNHDA and SQIVND (reference sequence). CDR3 length equals 13 residues. The sample consisted of PBMCs or T cells enriched from blood (not recorded which). This receptor was taken from a middle-aged man with acute COVID-19. The gene calls are TRBV19 and TRBJ1-1; D is uncertain. The CDR3 here is CASSTTVNTEAFF. The DNA of the CDR3 is TGTGCCAGTAGTACTACAGTGAACACTGAAGCTTTCTTT.